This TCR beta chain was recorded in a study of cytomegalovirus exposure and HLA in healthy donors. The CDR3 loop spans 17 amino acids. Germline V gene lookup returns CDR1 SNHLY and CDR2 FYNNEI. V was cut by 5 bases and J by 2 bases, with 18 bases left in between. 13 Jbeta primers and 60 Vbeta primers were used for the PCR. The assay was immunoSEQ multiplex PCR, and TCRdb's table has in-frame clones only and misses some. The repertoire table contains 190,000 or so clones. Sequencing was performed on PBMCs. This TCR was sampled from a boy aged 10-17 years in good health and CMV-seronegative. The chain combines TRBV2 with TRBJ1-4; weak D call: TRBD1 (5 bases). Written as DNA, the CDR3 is TGTGCCAGCAGTCGAAGACGAACAGGACCGACTAATGAAAAACTGTTTTTT. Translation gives CASSRRRTGPTNEKLFF.